The clone carrying this T cell receptor beta chain has just a few counts. Its antigen is not identified. The data stem from a study of blood T cells in healthy people across ages. This CDR3 has 16 amino acids. CDR1 is DFQATT, CDR2 SNEGSKA, per germline (reference sequence). For the second PCR, which ran for 7 to 11 cycles, a sample-barcoded 5' primer and a J-beta primer mix were used. TCRdb called the 5' RACE reads again in MiXCR, with one record for every CDR3 protein. The repertoire holds under 2,000,000 distinct CDR3 sequences, about 49% seen once, with more than 2% in the top ten. The study's findings and limits: Measured against age, TCR beta diversity per million T cells decreased in a roughly linear manner.

Every donor contributed 8 to 10 milliliters of peripheral blood by blood draw. Total RNA was isolated from each sample in quantities of at least 6 micrograms. The sequence was obtained from a woman aged 40 to 50 in good health. J is TRBJ2-5 and V is TRBV20-1; D is possibly TRBD1 (6 bases). The J call is doubtful: the DNA matches TRBJ2-7 better. Source material: blood. The CDR3 protein is CSARDPSRGRGYEQYF. The CDR3 nucleotides are TGCAGTGCTAGAGACCCGAGTAGGGGCAGGGGCTACGAGCAGTACTTC.